Listed below are T cell receptor beta chains from one sample, sequenced in a study of blood T cell repertoires in COVID-19. TCRdb's table, derived via immunoSEQ multiplex PCR, lists solely in-frame clones and lacks some. The sample records under 85,000 clones, roughly 89% being singletons. Sequences were obtained from peripheral blood. The receptor source for this set is a man aged 45-65 years with acute or convalescent COVID-19. CDR3s include the opening cysteine and the closing phenylalanine or tryptophan. The order of the fields is CDR3 length, V gene, clone size, D gene, J gene, CDR3 protein, CDR3 DNA. D genes are given only for firm matches. Where a row states a size, it is once, few, many or the class of an expanded clone; other rows omit it.

>15|TRBV4-2|.|TRBD2|TRBJ2-3
CASSQEASGADTQYF
TGTGCCAGCAGCCAAGAGGCTAGCGGGGCGGATACGCAGTATTTT
>12|TRBV12-3/TRBV12-4|.|.|TRBJ1-5
CASSLINQPQHF
TGTGCCAGCAGTTTAATAAATCAGCCCCAGCATTTT
>12|TRBV10-2|.|.|TRBJ2-7
CASSGGIHEQYF
TGCGCCAGCAGTGGCGGTATCCACGAGCAGTACTTC
>14|TRBV25-1|.|TRBD1|TRBJ1-2
CASSATGLNYGYTF
TGTGCCAGCAGTGCGACAGGGTTAAACTATGGCTACACCTTC
>13|TRBV3-1/TRBV3-2|.|TRBD1|TRBJ2-7
CASSIRTGYEQYF
TGTGCCAGCAGCATTCGGACAGGCTACGAGCAGTACTTC
>11|TRBV5-6|.|.|TRBJ2-5
CASSHLETQYF
TGTGCCAGCAGCCACTTAGAGACCCAGTACTTC
>10|TRBV11-2|.|.|TRBJ2-1
CASSGNEQFF
TGTGCCAGTTCAGGCAATGAGCAGTTCTTC
>13|TRBV12-3/TRBV12-4|.|TRBD1|TRBJ2-7
CASILTGGGEQYF
TGTGCCAGCATTTTAACAGGGGGCGGCGAGCAGTACTTC
>13|TRBV28|.|TRBD1|TRBJ2-7
CASRTGSVSEQYF
TGTGCCAGCAGGACAGGGTCCGTATCCGAGCAGTACTTC
>13|TRBV3-1/TRBV3-2|few|.|TRBJ1-2
CASSQDHTAGYTF
TGTGCCAGCAGCCAAGATCATACTGCGGGCTACACCTTC
>15|TRBV5-5|.|.|TRBJ1-4
CASSRDGTSYEKLFF
TGTGCCAGCAGTCGCGATGGGACTTCTTATGAAAAACTGTTTTTT
>13|TRBV12-3/TRBV12-4|.|.|TRBJ2-1
CASSFGRVGEQFF
TGTGCCAGCAGTTTCGGTCGGGTGGGTGAGCAGTTCTTC
>13|TRBV30|.|.|TRBJ2-2
CAWNEPNTGELFF
TGTGCCTGGAATGAGCCTAACACCGGGGAGCTGTTTTTT
>20|TRBV9|.|.|TRBJ1-1
CASSVFPLNGGGRLSTEAFF
TGTGCCAGCAGCGTCTTCCCCCTAAATGGCGGGGGCCGTCTTAGCACTGAAGCTTTCTTT
>13|TRBV30|.|TRBD2|TRBJ2-5
CAWETSGGWTQYF
TGTGCCTGGGAGACTAGCGGGGGGTGGACCCAGTACTTC
>14|TRBV6-5|.|TRBD2|TRBJ2-3
CASRGGGRGDTQYF
TGTGCCAGCAGGGGCGGGGGGCGAGGAGATACGCAGTATTTT
>14|TRBV5-7|few|.|TRBJ1-1
CASSLNREFTEAFF
TGTGCCAGCAGCCTCAACAGGGAATTCACTGAAGCTTTCTTT
>13|TRBV24-1|.|TRBD1|TRBJ1-2
CATSDSRGLGYTF
TGTGCCACCAGTGATTCCAGGGGGCTTGGCTACACCTTC
>17|TRBV6-2/TRBV6-3|.|.|TRBJ1-6
CASSEDAGTWYNSPLHF
TGTGCCAGCAGTGAGGATGCGGGAACGTGGTATAATTCACCCCTCCACTTT
>16|TRBV28|.|TRBD2|TRBJ2-7
CASSPYSGGITYEQYF
TGTGCCAGCAGTCCGTATAGCGGGGGGATCACCTACGAGCAGTACTTC
>15|TRBV7-9|.|.|TRBJ2-5
CASSRTGGGGGTQYF
TGTGCCAGCAGCCGGACAGGTGGGGGAGGAGGAACCCAGTACTTC
>15|TRBV7-2|.|.|TRBJ2-1
CASSLDLGGYNEQFF
TGTGCCAGCAGCTTAGATCTTGGAGGATACAATGAGCAGTTCTTC
>13|TRBV18|.|.|TRBJ2-3
CASSPGPRDTQYF
TGTGCCAGCTCACCAGGTCCCAGGGATACGCAGTATTTT
>16|TRBV5-8|.|.|TRBJ2-7
CASSPDGGLGFYEQYF
TGTGCCAGCAGCCCCGACGGGGGGCTGGGGTTTTACGAGCAGTACTTC
>15|TRBV6-5|.|.|TRBJ1-1
CASSTPGVGSTEAFF
TGTGCCAGCAGCACCCCAGGGGTGGGAAGCACTGAAGCTTTCTTT
>14|TRBV6-5|.|.|TRBJ2-7
CASSKSRISYEQYF
TGTGCCAGCAGTAAGAGTAGAATATCCTACGAGCAGTACTTC
>13|TRBV20-1|.|.|TRBJ2-7
CSASRGAAYEQYF
TGCAGTGCTAGTCGGGGGGCGGCCTACGAGCAGTACTTC
>13|TRBV3-1/TRBV3-2|.|.|TRBJ2-7
CASSQVSSREQYF
TGTGCCAGCAGCCAGGTCTCAAGTCGGGAGCAGTACTTC
>15|TRBV11-3|.|.|TRBJ2-7
CASSHRRAQGDEQYF
TGTGCCAGCAGCCACAGACGGGCCCAAGGGGACGAGCAGTACTTC
>15|TRBV5-6|.|TRBD1|TRBJ2-3
CASSHRTGNTDTQYF
TGTGCCAGCAGCCACCGGACAGGCAACACAGATACGCAGTATTTT
>13|TRBV19|once|TRBD1|TRBJ2-5
CASSTGQGATQYF
TGTGCCAGTAGTACGGGACAGGGAGCGACCCAGTACTTC
>11|TRBV6-6|.|.|TRBJ2-7
CASTRGFEQYF
TGTGCCAGCACCCGGGGATTCGAGCAGTACTTC
>15|TRBV7-8|.|TRBD1|TRBJ1-4
CASSRRTGRTEKLFF
TGTGCCAGCAGCCGTCGGACAGGGCGAACTGAAAAACTGTTTTTT
>13|TRBV27|few|TRBD1|TRBJ1-5
CASRDRVNQPQHF
TGTGCCAGCAGGGACAGGGTAAATCAGCCCCAGCATTTT
>15|TRBV10-1|.|TRBD2|TRBJ2-3
CASSDGASGADTQYF
TGCGCCAGCAGTGATGGGGCTAGCGGGGCGGATACGCAGTATTTT
>14|TRBV6-6|few|.|TRBJ1-1
CASSYPELNTEAFF
TGTGCCAGCAGTTACCCAGAACTGAACACTGAAGCTTTCTTT
>15|TRBV4-1|.|.|TRBJ2-3
CASSRGSGGTDTQYF
TGCGCCAGCAGCCGCGGGTCAGGAGGCACAGATACGCAGTATTTT
>11|TRBV4-2|.|.|TRBJ2-5
CASRAKETQYF
TGTGCCAGCAGGGCCAAAGAGACCCAGTACTTC
>12|TRBV6-5|once|.|TRBJ2-7
CASGQGGYEQYF
TGTGCCAGCGGTCAGGGGGGCTACGAGCAGTACTTC
>16|TRBV6-6|.|TRBD1|TRBJ1-1
CASSSPDRGLDTEAFF
TGTGCCAGCAGCTCTCCGGACAGGGGGTTGGACACTGAAGCTTTCTTT
>12|TRBV15|.|.|TRBJ2-3
CATSVSLDTQYF
TGTGCCACCAGCGTCTCGTTAGATACGCAGTATTTT
>13|TRBV11-2|.|.|TRBJ2-7
CASSLDPIYEQYF
TGTGCCAGCAGCTTAGATCCCATTTACGAGCAGTACTTC
>13|TRBV7-9|.|.|TRBJ1-4
CASSLLGDEKLFF
TGTGCCAGCAGCTTATTGGGCGATGAAAAACTGTTTTTT
>15|TRBV7-6|once|TRBD2|TRBJ2-1
CASSLTAGSYNEQFF
TGTGCCAGCAGCTTAACAGCGGGGTCATACAATGAGCAGTTCTTC